The rows below give T cell receptor beta chains drawn from one sample of a study of T cells after yellow fever vaccination. One entry per CDR3 protein, called by TCRdb with MiXCR from the 5' RACE reads. The sample yields about 340,000 distinct CDR3 sequences, about 9.5% seen once. The material sequenced was PBMCs, taken on the day of the first yellow fever vaccination. These receptors were taken from a man younger than 35 who received the YFV17D yellow fever vaccine. Each CDR3 is given with its conserved first and last residue. The order of the fields is CDR3 protein, CDR3 DNA, clone size, V gene, D gene, J gene. D genes are given only for firm matches. Some rows mark clone size as missing; the rest say once, few, many or name a class of expanded clone.

cdr3_aa: CASSLVYRVNIQYF
cdr3_nt: TGTGCCAGCAGCCTGGTCTACAGGGTGAACATTCAGTACTTC
clone_size: few
v_call: TRBV7-2
d_call: .
j_call: TRBJ2-4

cdr3_aa: CASSLAPESEQYF
cdr3_nt: TGCGCCAGCAGCTTGGCTCCGGAGTCCGAGCAGTACTTC
clone_size: few
v_call: TRBV5-1
d_call: .
j_call: TRBJ2-7

cdr3_aa: CASSAPGRLEETQYF
cdr3_nt: TGTGCCAGCAGCGCTCCAGGAAGGCTTGAGGAGACCCAGTACTTC
clone_size: .
v_call: TRBV9
d_call: .
j_call: TRBJ2-5

cdr3_aa: CASSGRPGELFF
cdr3_nt: TGTGCCAGCAGTGGGCGACCCGGGGAGCTGTTTTTT
clone_size: few
v_call: TRBV6-4
d_call: .
j_call: TRBJ2-2

cdr3_aa: CASSFRVLDDLGNIQYF
cdr3_nt: TGTGCCAGCAGTTTTAGGGTGTTAGATGATTTGGGAAACATTCAGTACTTC
clone_size: many
v_call: TRBV28
d_call: .
j_call: TRBJ2-4

cdr3_aa: CASNGLVTGELFF
cdr3_nt: TGTGCCAGCAACGGCCTTGTCACCGGGGAGCTGTTTTTT
clone_size: few
v_call: TRBV6-1
d_call: .
j_call: TRBJ2-2

cdr3_aa: CASSHPSGGFYNEQFF
cdr3_nt: TGTGCCAGCAGTCACCCTAGCGGGGGTTTCTACAATGAGCAGTTCTTC
clone_size: few
v_call: TRBV6-2/TRBV6-3
d_call: TRBD2
j_call: TRBJ2-1

cdr3_aa: CASSARPEGRGGYTF
cdr3_nt: TGTGCCAGCAGCGCGCGGCCCGAGGGGAGAGGTGGCTACACCTTC
clone_size: .
v_call: TRBV14
d_call: .
j_call: TRBJ1-2

cdr3_aa: CASSLVSTGSSTEAFF
cdr3_nt: TGTGCCAGCAGCTTAGTTTCGACGGGGAGCAGCACTGAAGCTTTCTTT
clone_size: many
v_call: TRBV7-2
d_call: .
j_call: TRBJ1-1

cdr3_aa: CASSAMGHGTGELFF
cdr3_nt: TGCGCCAGCAGTGCCATGGGGCACGGCACCGGGGAGCTGTTTTTT
clone_size: .
v_call: TRBV4-3
d_call: .
j_call: TRBJ2-2

cdr3_aa: CATSRDQDSHNSPLHF
cdr3_nt: TGTGCCACCAGCAGAGATCAGGACAGCCATAATTCCCCCCTCCACTTT
clone_size: .
v_call: TRBV15
d_call: .
j_call: TRBJ1-6

cdr3_aa: CASSFTSGVNEQYF
cdr3_nt: TGTGCCAGCAGCTTCACTAGCGGGGTCAACGAGCAGTACTTC
clone_size: .
v_call: TRBV7-2
d_call: TRBD2
j_call: TRBJ2-7

cdr3_aa: CASRHPGQEETQYF
cdr3_nt: TGTGCCAGCCGTCATCCCGGACAGGAAGAGACCCAGTACTTC
clone_size: .
v_call: TRBV7-9
d_call: TRBD1
j_call: TRBJ2-5

cdr3_aa: CASSYGGGNQPQHF
cdr3_nt: TGTGCCAGCAGTTACGGAGGGGGTAATCAGCCCCAGCATTTT
clone_size: many
v_call: TRBV6-5
d_call: .
j_call: TRBJ1-5

cdr3_aa: CASTPTGMSNYGYTF
cdr3_nt: TGTGCCAGCACCCCTACTGGGATGTCCAACTATGGCTACACCTTC
clone_size: few
v_call: TRBV6-1
d_call: .
j_call: TRBJ1-2

cdr3_aa: CASCRDEGTQYF
cdr3_nt: TGTGCCAGCTGTCGGGACGAAGGGACCCAGTACTTC
clone_size: .
v_call: TRBV18
d_call: .
j_call: TRBJ2-5

cdr3_aa: CASRSAGWTEAFF
cdr3_nt: TGTGCCAGCAGGTCGGCGGGGTGGACTGAAGCTTTCTTT
clone_size: few
v_call: TRBV7-2
d_call: .
j_call: TRBJ1-1

cdr3_aa: CSAREDASQDTQYF
cdr3_nt: TGCAGTGCTAGGGAGGACGCATCCCAAGATACGCAGTATTTT
clone_size: .
v_call: TRBV20-1
d_call: .
j_call: TRBJ2-3

cdr3_aa: CATGTGVGNTEAFF
cdr3_nt: TGTGCCACCGGGACAGGGGTCGGGAACACTGAAGCTTTCTTT
clone_size: .
v_call: TRBV15
d_call: TRBD1
j_call: TRBJ1-1

cdr3_aa: CASSYGGGAPYNEQFF
cdr3_nt: TGTGCCAGCAGTTACGGCGGGGGGGCACCCTACAATGAGCAGTTCTTC
clone_size: many
v_call: TRBV6-2/TRBV6-3
d_call: TRBD2
j_call: TRBJ2-1

cdr3_aa: CASSLDLGSTDTQYF
cdr3_nt: TGCGCCAGCAGCTTGGACCTGGGTAGCACAGATACGCAGTATTTT
clone_size: few
v_call: TRBV5-1
d_call: .
j_call: TRBJ2-3

cdr3_aa: CASSQEYRGEAFF
cdr3_nt: TGTGCCAGCAGCCAAGAGTACAGAGGTGAAGCTTTCTTT
clone_size: .
v_call: TRBV3-1
d_call: .
j_call: TRBJ1-1

cdr3_aa: CASSRETVNQETQYF
cdr3_nt: TGTGCCAGCAGCCGCGAGACAGTAAACCAAGAGACCCAGTACTTC
clone_size: .
v_call: TRBV7-6
d_call: .
j_call: TRBJ2-5

cdr3_aa: CASSHGTSGYNEQFF
cdr3_nt: TGTGCCAGCAGTCACGGGACTAGCGGGTACAATGAGCAGTTCTTC
clone_size: few
v_call: TRBV6-2/TRBV6-3
d_call: TRBD2
j_call: TRBJ2-1

cdr3_aa: CASSRTTGDYGYTF
cdr3_nt: TGTGCCAGTAGTAGGACGACAGGGGACTATGGCTACACCTTC
clone_size: few
v_call: TRBV19
d_call: TRBD1
j_call: TRBJ1-2

cdr3_aa: CASSLGFGWKETQYF
cdr3_nt: TGTGCCAGCAGCTTGGGGTTTGGGTGGAAAGAGACCCAGTACTTC
clone_size: few
v_call: TRBV5-5
d_call: .
j_call: TRBJ2-5

cdr3_aa: CASSLEQGDILAGELFF
cdr3_nt: TGTGCCAGCAGCTTAGAGCAGGGTGATATTTTGGCCGGGGAGCTGTTTTTT
clone_size: few
v_call: TRBV7-8
d_call: .
j_call: TRBJ2-2

cdr3_aa: CASSLPQDLTTDTQYF
cdr3_nt: TGTGCCAGCAGCCTCCCTCAGGACCTCACCACAGATACGCAGTATTTT
clone_size: .
v_call: TRBV6-2/TRBV6-3
d_call: .
j_call: TRBJ2-3

cdr3_aa: CASSELAGEIDTQYF
cdr3_nt: TGTGCCAGCAGTGAGCTAGCGGGGGAGATAGATACGCAGTATTTT
clone_size: many
v_call: TRBV6-4
d_call: TRBD2
j_call: TRBJ2-3

cdr3_aa: CSAYRVSNYGYTF
cdr3_nt: TGCAGCGCTTACAGGGTTTCTAACTATGGCTACACCTTC
clone_size: .
v_call: TRBV29-1
d_call: .
j_call: TRBJ1-2

cdr3_aa: CASSLGQGSGYTF
cdr3_nt: TGTGCCAGCAGTTTGGGGCAGGGCTCTGGCTACACCTTC
clone_size: many
v_call: TRBV12-3/TRBV12-4
d_call: .
j_call: TRBJ1-2

cdr3_aa: CASSQDGRLAGTTGYNEQFF
cdr3_nt: TGTGCCAGCAGCCAAGATGGGAGACTAGCGGGGACGACCGGCTACAATGAGCAGTTCTTC
clone_size: .
v_call: TRBV4-2
d_call: TRBD2
j_call: TRBJ2-1

cdr3_aa: CASSLTGGGGEKLFF
cdr3_nt: TGTGCCAGCAGCTTAACGGGAGGGGGCGGAGAAAAACTGTTTTTT
clone_size: few
v_call: TRBV7-3
d_call: TRBD1
j_call: TRBJ1-4

cdr3_aa: CASSYGYAGANVLTF
cdr3_nt: TGTGCCAGCAGTTACGGGTACGCGGGGGCCAACGTCCTGACTTTC
clone_size: few
v_call: TRBV6-5
d_call: .
j_call: TRBJ2-6

cdr3_aa: CSAPSRIRSYEQYF
cdr3_nt: TGCAGTGCTCCCAGCAGAATCCGTTCCTACGAGCAGTACTTC
clone_size: many
v_call: TRBV20-1
d_call: .
j_call: TRBJ2-7

cdr3_aa: CASSIPGEDTEAFF
cdr3_nt: TGTGCCAGCTCCATTCCAGGGGAAGACACTGAAGCTTTCTTT
clone_size: once
v_call: TRBV5-4
d_call: .
j_call: TRBJ1-1

cdr3_aa: CASSQEGGPSGRASPYEQYF
cdr3_nt: TGCGCCAGCAGCCAAGAGGGGGGGCCTAGCGGGCGTGCTAGCCCTTACGAGCAGTACTTC
clone_size: .
v_call: TRBV4-1
d_call: TRBD2
j_call: TRBJ2-7

cdr3_aa: CASGQDRSPIYGYTF
cdr3_nt: TGTGCTAGTGGACAGGACAGGTCCCCAATTTATGGCTACACCTTC
clone_size: .
v_call: TRBV12-5
d_call: TRBD1
j_call: TRBJ1-2

cdr3_aa: CASSRDRGTDTQYF
cdr3_nt: TGTGCCAGCAGCCGGGACAGGGGTACAGATACGCAGTATTTT
clone_size: many
v_call: TRBV7-2
d_call: TRBD1
j_call: TRBJ2-3

cdr3_aa: CASSSTLAGGLYEQFF
cdr3_nt: TGCGCCAGCAGCTCCACTCTAGCGGGGGGGCTCTATGAGCAGTTCTTC
clone_size: .
v_call: TRBV5-1
d_call: TRBD2
j_call: TRBJ2-1

cdr3_aa: CASSQDRGTSYEQYF
cdr3_nt: TGCGCCAGCAGCCAAGATAGGGGCACATCCTACGAGCAGTACTTC
clone_size: .
v_call: TRBV4-3
d_call: .
j_call: TRBJ2-7

cdr3_aa: CASSQNSGVAGELFF
cdr3_nt: TGTGCCAGCAGCCAGAATAGCGGGGTCGCCGGGGAGCTGTTTTTT
clone_size: few
v_call: TRBV28
d_call: TRBD2
j_call: TRBJ2-2

cdr3_aa: CASSAKAASLTSSYNSPLHF
cdr3_nt: TGTGCCAGCAGCGCTAAGGCCGCTAGCCTAACCAGCTCCTATAATTCACCCCTCCACTTT
clone_size: .
v_call: TRBV9
d_call: .
j_call: TRBJ1-6

cdr3_aa: CASSLARTVGNTIYF
cdr3_nt: TGTGCCAGCAGCTTAGCGCGAACAGTGGGAAACACCATATATTTT
clone_size: few
v_call: TRBV7-2
d_call: .
j_call: TRBJ1-3

cdr3_aa: CASSLGTSGAARTDTQYF
cdr3_nt: TGTGCCAGCAGCCTCGGGACTAGCGGGGCGGCTCGCACAGATACGCAGTATTTT
clone_size: many
v_call: TRBV4-2
d_call: TRBD2
j_call: TRBJ2-3

cdr3_aa: CASSRRQGGQETQYF
cdr3_nt: TGTGCTAGCAGCCGTAGACAGGGAGGTCAAGAGACCCAGTACTTC
clone_size: .
v_call: TRBV7-7
d_call: .
j_call: TRBJ2-5

cdr3_aa: CASSQWTGLTDTQYF
cdr3_nt: TGTGCCAGCAGTCAATGGACGGGACTCACAGATACGCAGTATTTT
clone_size: few
v_call: TRBV6-1
d_call: .
j_call: TRBJ2-3

cdr3_aa: CASSLLAGGPLHYEQYF
cdr3_nt: TGCGCCAGCAGCTTACTAGCGGGGGGCCCTCTACACTACGAGCAGTACTTC
clone_size: many
v_call: TRBV4-3
d_call: TRBD2
j_call: TRBJ2-7

cdr3_aa: CASSGTGFSTDTQYF
cdr3_nt: TGTGCCAGCAGCGGCACAGGGTTCAGCACAGATACGCAGTATTTT
clone_size: many
v_call: TRBV2
d_call: .
j_call: TRBJ2-3

cdr3_aa: CSASRGRRTDTQYF
cdr3_nt: TGCAGTGCTAGTAGGGGGCGACGCACAGATACGCAGTATTTT
clone_size: few
v_call: TRBV20-1
d_call: TRBD1
j_call: TRBJ2-3

cdr3_aa: CASSSGTGASYEQYF
cdr3_nt: TGTGCCAGTAGTTCGGGGACAGGGGCTTCATACGAGCAGTACTTC
clone_size: few
v_call: TRBV19
d_call: TRBD1
j_call: TRBJ2-7